These T cell receptor beta chains were read from a single sample in a study of cytomegalovirus exposure and HLA in healthy donors. The method was immunoSEQ multiplex PCR; TCRdb's version includes in-frame clones alone and lacks a portion of them. The sample has 150,000 to 200,000 clones, about four fifths seen once. The sequenced sample was PBMCs. These receptors were taken from a woman in her 50s in good health and CMV-seronegative. The CDR3 runs from the conserved cysteine through the conserved F or W. Each record gives: CDR3 protein, CDR3 DNA, V gene, J gene, clone size, D gene. D genes are given only for firm matches. Size values are once, few and many counts, or a class for expanded clones, and some rows have none.

cdr3_aa: CATSRSYNEQFF
cdr3_nt: TGTGCCACCAGCCGGTCCTACAATGAGCAGTTCTTC
v_call: TRBV15
j_call: TRBJ2-1
clone_size: few
d_call: NA

cdr3_aa: CASSLTGVDGYTF
cdr3_nt: TGTGCCAGCAGCCTGACAGGGGTCGATGGCTACACCTTC
v_call: TRBV7-3
j_call: TRBJ1-2
clone_size: few
d_call: TRBD1

cdr3_aa: CASSLAGGRDTQYF
cdr3_nt: TGTGCCAGCAGCTTAGCGGGGGGGAGAGATACGCAGTATTTT
v_call: TRBV7-3
j_call: TRBJ2-3
clone_size: NA
d_call: TRBD2

cdr3_aa: CASSLAGNEQFF
cdr3_nt: TGCGCCAGCAGCTTGGCGGGGAATGAGCAGTTCTTC
v_call: TRBV5-1
j_call: TRBJ2-1
clone_size: NA
d_call: NA

cdr3_aa: CASSLADRDDTQYF
cdr3_nt: TGCGCCAGCAGCTTGGCCGACAGGGATGATACGCAGTATTTT
v_call: TRBV5-1
j_call: TRBJ2-3
clone_size: NA
d_call: TRBD1

cdr3_aa: CASSFGQGSNTGELFF
cdr3_nt: TGTGCCAGCAGCTTTGGACAGGGGTCGAACACCGGGGAGCTGTTTTTT
v_call: TRBV13
j_call: TRBJ2-2
clone_size: NA
d_call: TRBD1

cdr3_aa: CASSLGRSYEQYF
cdr3_nt: TGTGCCAGCAGCTTGGGGAGGTCCTACGAGCAGTACTTC
v_call: TRBV5-6
j_call: TRBJ2-7
clone_size: once
d_call: NA

cdr3_aa: CASSASGGPTGELFF
cdr3_nt: TGTGCCAGCAGTGCTTCCGGGGGTCCCACCGGGGAGCTGTTTTTT
v_call: TRBV2
j_call: TRBJ2-2
clone_size: NA
d_call: NA

cdr3_aa: CASSQNLVAGISYEQYF
cdr3_nt: TGCGCCAGCAGCCAAAACCTGGTTGCAGGGATCTCCTACGAGCAGTACTTC
v_call: TRBV4-1
j_call: TRBJ2-7
clone_size: NA
d_call: NA

cdr3_aa: CASSPSGNTIYF
cdr3_nt: TGTGCCAGCAGCCCGTCTGGAAACACCATATATTTT
v_call: TRBV9
j_call: TRBJ1-3
clone_size: NA
d_call: NA

cdr3_aa: CASSLGETSGARGTGELFF
cdr3_nt: TGTGCCAGCAGCTTAGGGGAGACTAGCGGAGCCCGGGGCACCGGGGAGCTGTTTTTT
v_call: TRBV11-3
j_call: TRBJ2-2
clone_size: NA
d_call: TRBD2

cdr3_aa: CASSQDTGGPVNIQYF
cdr3_nt: TGCGCCAGCAGCCAAGATACGGGGGGGCCGGTAAACATTCAGTACTTC
v_call: TRBV4-1
j_call: TRBJ2-4
clone_size: NA
d_call: TRBD2

cdr3_aa: CASTTVGGRTDTQYF
cdr3_nt: TGTGCCAGCACCACCGTCGGCGGGAGGACAGATACGCAGTATTTT
v_call: TRBV28
j_call: TRBJ2-3
clone_size: NA
d_call: TRBD2

cdr3_aa: CASSVGGDLSYEQYF
cdr3_nt: TGTGCCAGCAGCGTAGGGGGGGACCTCTCCTACGAGCAGTACTTC
v_call: TRBV9
j_call: TRBJ2-7
clone_size: once
d_call: NA

cdr3_aa: CASTPGQRNTIYF
cdr3_nt: TGTGCCAGCACCCCTGGGCAAAGAAACACCATATATTTT
v_call: TRBV6-6
j_call: TRBJ1-3
clone_size: NA
d_call: NA

cdr3_aa: CASSQGTSGRGETQYF
cdr3_nt: TGTGCCAGTAGCCAGGGGACTAGCGGGAGGGGAGAGACCCAGTACTTC
v_call: TRBV19
j_call: TRBJ2-5
clone_size: NA
d_call: TRBD2